The 27 T cell receptor beta chains presented below share a single source sample, sequenced in a study of cytomegalovirus exposure and HLA in healthy donors. Both 60 Vbeta primers and 13 Jbeta primers went into the PCR. The protocol was immunoSEQ multiplex PCR, while the TCRdb copy is restricted to in-frame clones and leaves out a portion. The table shows under 55,000 clones, with roughly 73% occurring only once. The specimen was PBMCs. These receptors all come from a man aged 18 to 35 in good health and CMV-seronegative.

V and J are TRBV5-4 and TRBJ2-2, with 9 bases aligning to TRBD2. The CDR3 length is 17 residues. V lost 1 base and J lost 6; bases outside the gene matches: 10. Germline V CDR1 and CDR2: SGHNT, YYREEE (reference sequence). CDR3 protein: CASSLHSGSLIAGELFF. Written as DNA, the CDR3 is TGTGCCAGCAGCTTGCATAGCGGGAGTTTGATCGCCGGGGAGCTGTTTTTT.

The chain joins TRBV18 to TRBJ2-1; 11 nucleotides align to TRBD2. The CDR3 is 14 residues long. J was trimmed by 5 bases and V by 4 bases; bases with no gene match: 1. Germline CDR1 reads KGHSH; CDR2 reads LQKENI. The DNA of the CDR3 is TGTGCCAGCTCACGACTAGCGGGAAACAATGAGCAGTTCTTC. Translated, it gives CASSRLAGNNEQFF.

J is TRBJ2-7 and V is TRBV27, with TRBD1 as a possible D gene (6 bases). The CDR3 covers 15 residues. V lost 4 bases to trimming and J lost 2 bases, with 15 bases between them. In germline, CDR1 is MNHEY, CDR2 SMNVEV (reference sequence). CDR3 DNA: TGTGCCAGCAGTTGGCAAGGGGACAAGGCCTACGAGCAGTACTTC. Protein: CASSWQGDKAYEQYF.

The chain recombines TRBV6-5 with TRBJ2-7; perhaps TRBD2 as D (6 bases). The CDR3 length is 15 residues. The V and J ends lost 0 bases and 1 base respectively, with 10 bases between them. From germline, CDR1 is MNHEY and CDR2 SVGAGI. The CDR3 sequence is CASSYSTSRSYEQYF. The CDR3 DNA reads as TGTGCCAGCAGTTACTCGACTAGTCGGTCCTACGAGCAGTACTTC.

J is TRBJ1-4 and V is TRBV25-1, with D unclear. The germline V gene has CDR1 MGHDK and CDR2 SYGVNS. The CDR3 runs to 15 residues. V was clipped by 9 bases and J by 1 base, with 15 bases between them. DNA of the CDR3: TGTGCCAGTTCTCCCGCGGGAGGAACTAATGAAAAACTGTTTTTT. Residues: CASSPAGGTNEKLFF.

The CDR3 here is CASSTTSGRGNEQFF. CDR3 coding DNA: TGCGCCAGCAGCACGACTAGCGGGAGAGGCAATGAGCAGTTCTTC. The chain is built from TRBV5-1 and TRBJ2-1; 12 bases align to TRBD2. From germline, CDR1 is SGHRS and CDR2 YFSETQ. V shed 4 bases, J shed 6 bases, and the junction held 5 bases outside the gene matches. There are 15 residues in the CDR3.

The CDR3 loop reads CASSLDRGDYGYTF. The CDR3 nucleotides read TGCGCCAGCAGCTTGGACAGGGGCGACTATGGCTACACCTTC. The V and J genes are TRBV5-1 and TRBJ1-2; TRBD1 matches at 7 bases. The V and J ends lost 0 bases and 3 bases, in that order; junction bases with no gene match: 2. The CDR3 sequence is 14 residues long. Germline V CDR1 and CDR2: SGHRS, YFSETQ.

V usage is TRBV13 and J usage is TRBJ2-7; TRBD1 agrees at 10 bases. The V gene's germline CDR1 is PRHDT and CDR2 FYEKMQ (reference sequence). This CDR3 has 16 amino acids. J was trimmed by 0 bases and V by 5 bases; bases with no gene match: 7. This CDR3 reads CASSHPRTGGSYEQYF. Written as DNA, the CDR3 is TGTGCCAGCAGCCACCCCCGGACAGGGGGCTCCTACGAGCAGTACTTC.

The J gene is TRBJ2-7, the V gene TRBV6-5; 9 positions match TRBD1. The germline CDR1 and CDR2 sequences are MNHEY and SVGAGI. The CDR3 has 14 residues. Unmatched junction bases numbered 6, after V lost 6 bases and J lost 3 bases. The CDR3 spells CASRGRDRDYEQYF. CDR3 nucleotides: TGTGCCAGCAGGGGCCGGGACAGGGACTACGAGCAGTACTTC.

This clone was counted once. The rearrangement uses TRBV7-2 and TRBJ1-5, with a possible D match to TRBD1 (5 bases). The CDR3 has 13 residues. The germline V and J ends were trimmed by 2 bases and 7 bases, with 9 bases remaining between them. The germline gives CDR1 SGHTA, CDR2 FQGNSA. The CDR3 reads CASSLRGRQPQHF. The CDR3 DNA is TGTGCCAGCAGCTTAAGGGGCCGGCAGCCCCAGCATTTT.

The table lists this clone with a few counts. V usage is TRBV6-5 and J usage is TRBJ1-1, with D unclear. Germline-derived CDR1 and CDR2 are MNHEY and SVGAGI. The CDR3 sequence is 14 residues long. Trimming shortened V by 7 bases and J by 5 bases, and 17 bases separated the two germline ends. This CDR3 is CASKIAVRVTEAFF. Here the CDR3 DNA reads TGTGCCAGCAAAATCGCGGTAAGAGTAACTGAAGCTTTCTTT.

This clone was found a few times. The chain is built from TRBV2 and TRBJ2-1; perhaps TRBD2 as D (6 bases). The ends were cut back, 3 bases at V and 4 bases at J, with 10 bases in the middle. This CDR3 comprises 14 residues. CDR1 and CDR2 from the germline V gene are SNHLY and FYNNEI. Here the CDR3 reads CASSEGGSYNEQFF. CDR3 nucleotide sequence: TGTGCCAGCAGTGAGGGGGGATCTTACAATGAGCAGTTCTTC.

The chain is built from TRBV2 and TRBJ1-4; TRBD1 is a possible D gene (6 bases). Deletions cut 8 bases from V and 3 bases from J, with 13 bases between. The length of the CDR3 is 14 residues. Germline loops: CDR1 SNHLY, CDR2 FYNNEI. This chain's CDR3 is CASLERTANEKLFF. As DNA, the CDR3 is TGTGCCAGCCTTGAACGGACAGCTAATGAAAAACTGTTTTTT.

The chain joins TRBV5-4 to TRBJ1-2; weak D call: TRBD1 (5 bases). The CDR3 is 16 amino acids. Per germline, CDR1 SGHNT and CDR2 YYREEE (reference sequence). V was cut by 3 bases and J by 8 bases, with 23 bases left in between. The CDR3 DNA reads as TGTGCCAGCAGCTCGTTAGGGTGGGGAGGGGACGGAGGCTACACCTTC. Protein: CASSSLGWGGDGGYTF. Drawing the rest from reference TRBV5-4 and TRBJ1-2, the complete variable domain is ETGVTQSPTHLIKTRGQQVTLRCSSQSGHNTVSWYQQALGQGPQFIFQYYREEENGRGNFPPRFSGLQFPNYSSELNVNALELDDSALYLCASSSLGWGGDGGYTFGSGTRLTVV.

In this sample, this clone turned up once. Since the CDR3 does not end with the conserved phenylalanine or tryptophan, this likely comes from a read error. This chain connects TRBV11-1 to TRBJ2-3; D uncertain. V was clipped by 6 bases and J by 0 bases, with 13 bases between them. Looked up from germline, CDR1 is SGHAT and CDR2 is FQDESV (reference sequence). The CDR3 contains 15 residues. The CDR3 sequence is CASRYRSASTDTQYV. In DNA form, the CDR3 reads TGTGCCAGCAGATATAGGAGCGCTAGCACAGATACGCAGTATGTT.

The gene calls are TRBV19 and TRBJ1-1, with D hard to call. V was trimmed by 3 bases and J by 4 bases, leaving 9 bases between them. Per the germline V gene, CDR1 is LNHDA and CDR2 is SQIVND (reference sequence). The CDR3 runs 13 residues. CDR3: CASSMGGSTEAFF. In DNA, the CDR3 is TGTGCCAGTAGTATGGGAGGGAGCACTGAAGCTTTCTTT.

The V gene is TRBV7-8, the J gene TRBJ2-3; TRBD1 might be the D (6 bases). There are 18 residues in the CDR3. Between the trimmed V and J ends, which lost 4 bases and 2 bases, there was a span of 22 bases. CDR1 and CDR2 from the germline V gene are SGHVS and FQNEAQ. CDR3 amino acids: CASSWSLGALDSTDTQYF. Written as DNA, the CDR3 is TGTGCCAGCAGCTGGAGTCTGGGGGCTTTAGACTCCACAGATACGCAGTATTTT.

The chain joins TRBV2 to TRBJ1-5; 7 bases are a match to TRBD1. This CDR3 comprises 15 residues. CDR1 and CDR2 from the germline V gene are SNHLY and FYNNEI. Losses at the gene ends were 6 bases for V and 1 base for J; bases not matched to a gene: 6. The CDR3 DNA sequence: TGTGCCAGCAGACCCTCGACAGGGAGCAATCAGCCCCAGCATTTT. Translation: CASRPSTGSNQPQHF.

The genes are TRBV6-5 and TRBJ2-5; TRBD1 matches 9 bases. V was clipped by 7 bases and J by 5 bases; unmatched bases: 5. This CDR3 region has 13 residues. CDR1 MNHEY and CDR2 SVGAGI come from the germline V gene. CDR3 sequence: CASNPQGAETQYF. The DNA for the CDR3 is TGTGCCAGCAATCCACAGGGGGCCGAGACCCAGTACTTC.

The rearrangement joins TRBV6-5 to TRBJ1-3; 8 bases line up with TRBD1. The CDR3 loop spans 15 amino acids. The ends lost 0 bases at V and 8 bases at J; junction bases unmatched: 6. CDR1 and CDR2 (germline): MNHEY, SVGAGI. The CDR3: CASSYSNRGSYTIYF. The CDR3 DNA follows: TGTGCCAGCAGTTACTCGAACAGGGGGTCCTACACCATATATTTT.

The chain is built from TRBV7-9 and TRBJ1-1; possibly TRBD1 for D (5 bases). The ends were cut back, 1 base at V and 10 bases at J, with 13 bases in the middle. Germline CDR1 reads SEHNR; CDR2 reads FQNEAQ (reference sequence). The CDR3 totals 13 residues. The CDR3 coding sequence is TGTGCCAGCAGCTTAGGGGAAGGGGTTGGAGCTTTCTTT. This sequence encodes CASSLGEGVGAFF.

The rearrangement links TRBV2 to TRBJ1-4; 7 bases match TRBD1. V shed 8 bases, J shed 8 bases, and the junction held 8 bases outside the gene matches. The CDR3 runs to 13 residues. Germline V gene lookup returns CDR1 SNHLY and CDR2 FYNNEI. The CDR3 reads CASRKGTAEKLFF. The DNA of the CDR3 is TGTGCCAGCCGAAAAGGGACAGCAGAAAAACTGTTTTTT.

This chain joins TRBV6-5 and TRBJ1-5; D call uncertain. V shed 6 bases and J shed 2 bases, with 8 bases lying between them. The CDR3 extends over 13 amino acids. Per germline, CDR1 MNHEY and CDR2 SVGAGI. The CDR3 reads CASSHSRNQPQHF. As DNA, the CDR3 is TGTGCCAGCAGCCACAGCCGCAATCAGCCCCAGCATTTT.

In its sample, this clone was seen once. The chain couples TRBV5-1 to TRBJ2-1; 7 nucleotides agree with TRBD2. The germline V gene encodes CDR1 SGHRS and CDR2 YFSETQ. The CDR3 extends over 15 amino acids. The V segment lost 1 base and the J segment 5 bases; nucleotides outside the gene matches: 6. The CDR3 DNA sequence: TGCGCCAGCAGCTTGATATCGGGAGGAAACAATGAGCAGTTCTTC. This sequence encodes CASSLISGGNNEQFF.

This clone was seen only a few times. The V call is TRBV10-1, the J call TRBJ1-2; 7 nucleotides agree with TRBD1. J gave up 7 bases and V 6 bases, and 5 bases lay outside the gene matches. The CDR3 runs to 12 residues. CDR1 and CDR2 from the germline V gene are WNHNN and SYGVQD (reference sequence). CDR3 amino acids: CASSETGFGYTF. CDR3 nucleotide sequence: TGCGCCAGCAGCGAGACAGGGTTTGGCTACACCTTC.

The chain carries TRBV7-8 and TRBJ2-3; D is possibly TRBD2 (6 bases). The germline V gene encodes CDR1 SGHVS and CDR2 FQNEAQ. Between the trimmed V and J ends, which lost 5 bases and 5 bases, there was a span of 11 bases. The CDR3 length is 13 residues. CDR3 DNA: TGTGCCAGCAGCCCCGGGAGAATAGATACGCAGTATTTT. Protein: CASSPGRIDTQYF.

This chain links TRBV10-3 with TRBJ2-1; 7 nucleotides line up with TRBD1. The germline gives CDR1 ENHRY, CDR2 SYGVKD. Losses at the gene ends were 7 bases for V and 0 bases for J; bases not matched to a gene: 3. CDR3 size: 14 residues. In DNA form, the CDR3 reads TGTGCCATCACCGGACAGGACTCCTACAATGAGCAGTTCTTC. Translation: CAITGQDSYNEQFF.